This entry features one T cell receptor (beta chain) sequence. Its specific antigen is unknown. The record has no base qualities; no much larger clone is one base away. Trimming removed 6 bases from V and 5 bases from J, leaving 12 bases between the germline ends. Reading from cysteine to phenylalanine, the CDR3 counts 13 amino acids. This entry keeps only the CDR3 DNA: 39 bases, framed from base 1. CDR1 and CDR2 are drawn from the germline V gene (reference sequence): MNHEY, SMNVEV. The sequencing machine was an Illumina HiSeq 1500. TCRdb took the public reads, trimmed them with fastp at Q25, ran MiXCR for clone calling and kept in-frame beta chains. A single entry per CDR3 protein holds the most common genes and DNA from its merged rows. Present in this sample are around 630,000 distinct CDR3 sequences, approximately 24% of which were seen just once. Jointly, the top ten make up 7.5% to 9% of the sample.

This specimen belongs to a study of T cell repertoires in cytomegalovirus infection (dated by TCRdb to between 2018 and 2020). At the level of the whole study: Because public TCR beta signatures pointed to carriage of CMV infection together with the matching HLA type, the HLA type of each donor mattered for the analysis.

General findings and caveats noted by the study authors: The ex vivo response was dominated by HLA-C-restricted CMV-specific TCR beta clonotypes, which also provided the single most frequent clonotype in two of eight donors. In both this cohort and an independent approximately 350-donor cohort, the cumulative frequency of public TCR beta family members distinguished carriers of CMV infection plus the relevant HLA type.

What was sequenced was CD8+ T cells from PBMCs. The rearrangement combines TRBV27 with TRBJ2-3, and possibly TRBD2, on 5 matching bases. The clonotype originates from a human donor in good health (CMV status not recorded). Some clones in this sample may be carry-over from other donors' samples. The CDR3 sequence is CASSPAEEDTQYF. The nucleotides are TGTGCCAGCAGCCCAGCGGAAGAAGATACGCAGTATTTT.